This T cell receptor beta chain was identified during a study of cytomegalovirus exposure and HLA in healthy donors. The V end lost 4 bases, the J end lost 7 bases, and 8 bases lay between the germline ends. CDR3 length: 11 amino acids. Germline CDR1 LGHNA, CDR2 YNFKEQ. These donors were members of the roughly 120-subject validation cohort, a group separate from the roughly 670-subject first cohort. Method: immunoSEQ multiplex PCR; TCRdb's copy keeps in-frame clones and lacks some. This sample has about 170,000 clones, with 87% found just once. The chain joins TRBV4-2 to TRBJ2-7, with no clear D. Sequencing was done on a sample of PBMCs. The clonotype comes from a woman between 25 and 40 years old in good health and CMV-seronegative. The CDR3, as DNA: TGTGCCAGCAGCCCTGTCGGTGAGCAGTACTTC. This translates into CASSPVGEQYF.